The clone carrying this T cell receptor beta chain has just a few counts. One entry per CDR3 protein results from TCRdb running MiXCR on the 5' RACE reads. The sample holds tens of thousands of distinct CDR3 sequences; roughly 16% are singletons and the top ten take 4.5% to 7%. The J segment lost 6 bases and the V segment lost 12 bases, leaving 13 bases of the junction unmatched. Germline loops: CDR1 KGHDR, CDR2 SFDVKD. The CDR3 sequence is 15 residues long. These data are taken from a study of HIV-infected patients and healthy controls. Sequencing was done on a sample of CD4+ T cells from blood. The source of this sequence is a human donor in good health. The chain employs TRBV24-1 and TRBJ2-2; 9 nucleotides match TRBD2. This CDR3 is CAAGRSGSGSGELFF. DNA for the CDR3: TGTGCCGCAGGCCGTAGCGGGAGCGGGTCCGGGGAGCTGTTTTTT.